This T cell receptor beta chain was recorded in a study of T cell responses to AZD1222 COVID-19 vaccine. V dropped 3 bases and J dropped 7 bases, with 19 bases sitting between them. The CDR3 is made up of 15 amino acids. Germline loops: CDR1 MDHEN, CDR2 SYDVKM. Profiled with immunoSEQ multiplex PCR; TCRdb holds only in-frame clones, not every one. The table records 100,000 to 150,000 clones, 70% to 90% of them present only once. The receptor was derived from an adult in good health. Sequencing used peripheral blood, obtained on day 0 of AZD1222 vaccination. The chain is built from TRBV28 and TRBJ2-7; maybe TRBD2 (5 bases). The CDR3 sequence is CASSFLSGSYVEQYF. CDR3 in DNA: TGTGCCAGCAGTTTCTTATCGGGGTCCTACGTAGAGCAGTACTTC.